The sequence of this T cell receptor (beta chain) was determined in a study of T cells in Graves' hyperthyroidism and ophthalmopathy. Amplified TCR beta CDR3 regions came from RNA transcripts. The HTBI primer set drove a first-round RT-PCR of the TCR CDR3. TCRdb analysed the multiplex PCR reads with MiXCR anew, one entry per CDR3 protein. The top ten hold around 5.4% of the sample, which has roughly 500,000 distinct CDR3 sequences, around 14% seen once. This clonotype was observed many times. Material for sequencing was blood. The origin of this receptor is a woman aged 25 to 39 with Graves' hyperthyroidism that later progressed to Graves' ophthalmopathy.

The CDR3 loop reads CASSVAAGARYEQYF. CDR3 DNA sequence: TGTGCCAGCAGCGTAGCGGCCGGGGCCAGGTACGAGCAGTACTTC. V is TRBV9 and J is TRBJ2-7; D may be TRBD1 or TRBD2 (5 bases each). The germline CDR1 and CDR2 sequences are SGDLS and YYNGEE. V was cut by 0 bases and J by 4 bases, with 14 bases left in between. The CDR3 is 15 amino acids.